This T cell receptor beta chain was recovered during a study of T cell repertoires in aging, cancer and after chemotherapy. The template was genomic DNA from peripheral blood, not RNA. Multiplex touch-down PCR with TRB-A/B primers amplified rearranged V-D-J TRB sequences. TCRdb re-derived calls from the multiplex PCR reads in MiXCR, one entry per CDR3 protein. This table has 1,500 to 2,000 distinct CDR3 sequences, more than 25% appearing once. By share of the sample, this clonotype is medium-sized. The length of the CDR3 is 14 residues. Germline values: CDR1 SGHNT, CDR2 YYREEE (reference sequence). V lost 4 bases to trimming and J lost 2 bases, with 13 bases between them.

This TCR was recovered from a human donor with a blood cancer. Sequenced input: blood. V is TRBV5-4 and J is TRBJ2-7, with D unclear. DNA for the CDR3: TGTGCCAGCAGCCAAGGCAACCAAGCCTACGAGCAGTACTTC. Protein: CASSQGNQAYEQYF.